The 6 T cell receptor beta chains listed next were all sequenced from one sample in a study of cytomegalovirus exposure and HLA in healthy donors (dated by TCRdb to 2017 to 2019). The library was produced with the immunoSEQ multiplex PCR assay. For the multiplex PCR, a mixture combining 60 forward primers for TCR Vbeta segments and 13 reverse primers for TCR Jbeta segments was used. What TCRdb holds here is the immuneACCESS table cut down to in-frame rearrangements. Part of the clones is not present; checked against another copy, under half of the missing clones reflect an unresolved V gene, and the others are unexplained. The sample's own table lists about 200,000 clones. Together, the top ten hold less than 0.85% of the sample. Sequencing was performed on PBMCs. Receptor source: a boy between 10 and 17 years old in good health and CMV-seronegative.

CDR3 DNA sequence: TGCAGCGCGTCTGCCACCTTGGTGGCTAGAGAGACCCAGTACTTC. This codes for CSASATLVARETQYF. J is TRBJ2-5 and V is TRBV29-1; D ambiguous. In germline, CDR1 is SQVTM, CDR2 ANQGSEA. Trimming cost V 7 bases and J 4 bases, with 22 bases left between them. CDR3 length: 15 amino acids.

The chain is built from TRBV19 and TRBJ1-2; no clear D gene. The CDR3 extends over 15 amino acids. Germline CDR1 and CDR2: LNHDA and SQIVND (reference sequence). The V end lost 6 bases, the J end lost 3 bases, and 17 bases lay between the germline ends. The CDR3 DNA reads TGTGCCAGTAGCCCCCTCCAAAGCCCCTACTATGGCTACACCTTC. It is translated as CASSPLQSPYYGYTF.

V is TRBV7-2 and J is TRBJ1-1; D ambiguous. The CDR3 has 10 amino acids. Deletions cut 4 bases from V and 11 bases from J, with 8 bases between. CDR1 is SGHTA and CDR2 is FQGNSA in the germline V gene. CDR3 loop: CASSSTGAFF. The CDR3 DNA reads TGTGCCAGCAGCTCTACCGGGGCTTTCTTT.

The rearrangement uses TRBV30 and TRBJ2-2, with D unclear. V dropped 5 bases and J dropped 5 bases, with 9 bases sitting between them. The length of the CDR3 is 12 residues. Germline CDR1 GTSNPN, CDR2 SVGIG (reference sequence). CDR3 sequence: CAWCSLTGELFF. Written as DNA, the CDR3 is TGTGCCTGGTGCAGTTTAACCGGGGAGCTGTTTTTT.

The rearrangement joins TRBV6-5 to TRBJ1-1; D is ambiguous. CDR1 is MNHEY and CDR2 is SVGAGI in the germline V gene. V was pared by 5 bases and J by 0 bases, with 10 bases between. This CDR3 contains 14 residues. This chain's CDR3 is CASSLTVLNTEAFF. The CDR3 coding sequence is TGTGCCAGCAGTCTAACAGTTCTGAACACTGAAGCTTTCTTT.

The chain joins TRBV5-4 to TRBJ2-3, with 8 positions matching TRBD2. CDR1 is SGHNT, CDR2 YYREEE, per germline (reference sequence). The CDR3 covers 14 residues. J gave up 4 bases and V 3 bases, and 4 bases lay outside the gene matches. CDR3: CASSSGTSPDTQYF. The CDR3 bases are TGTGCCAGCAGCTCGGGGACTAGTCCAGATACGCAGTATTTT.